The text below deals with one T cell receptor (beta chain). The CDR3 spans 16 residues. CDR1 and CDR2 from the germline V gene are SGHAT and FQNNGV. V was clipped by 3 bases and J by 0 bases, with 12 bases between them. The data stem from a study of tumour-infiltrating T cells in Burkitt lymphoma. At the level of the study: Repertoire clonality predicted overall and progression-free survival.

Profiled with immunoSEQ multiplex PCR; TCRdb holds only in-frame clones, not every one. The data show 2,500 to 3,000 clones, about 77% seen once. Source material: tumor tissue. The receptor's source is a human donor with diffuse large B-cell lymphoma. The chain combines TRBV11-2 with TRBJ1-3; the D gene is possibly TRBD1 (5 bases). CDR3: CASSFSGGNSGNTIYF. CDR3 in DNA: TGTGCCAGCAGCTTCTCGGGGGGAAACTCTGGAAACACCATATATTTT.